The T cell receptor beta chain under discussion was sequenced for a study of CD8 T cells in Susac syndrome. Germline CDR1 is MNHEY and CDR2 is SVGAGI. Trimming at V came to 7 bases and at J to 0 bases, leaving 4 bases not matched to a gene. This CDR3 has 14 amino acids. Reverse transcription of roughly 0.5 to 1 ug RNA was carried out with random hexamers. The authors amplified TCR beta CDR3 across 54 Vbeta and 13 Jbeta using immunoSEQ multiplex PCR. TCRdb recomputed calls from the immunoSEQ multiplex PCR reads with MiXCR, one row per CDR3 protein. In the table there are over 80,000 distinct CDR3 sequences, approximately 92% of which are singletons.

The TCR was taken from a human donor in good health. The rearrangement links TRBV6-5 to TRBJ1-1, with 8 bases identical to TRBD1. Sequencing used CD8+ T cells from PBMCs. The CDR3: CASTPTGVNTEAFF. The CDR3 nucleotides are TGTGCCAGCACCCCGACAGGGGTGAACACTGAAGCTTTCTTT.